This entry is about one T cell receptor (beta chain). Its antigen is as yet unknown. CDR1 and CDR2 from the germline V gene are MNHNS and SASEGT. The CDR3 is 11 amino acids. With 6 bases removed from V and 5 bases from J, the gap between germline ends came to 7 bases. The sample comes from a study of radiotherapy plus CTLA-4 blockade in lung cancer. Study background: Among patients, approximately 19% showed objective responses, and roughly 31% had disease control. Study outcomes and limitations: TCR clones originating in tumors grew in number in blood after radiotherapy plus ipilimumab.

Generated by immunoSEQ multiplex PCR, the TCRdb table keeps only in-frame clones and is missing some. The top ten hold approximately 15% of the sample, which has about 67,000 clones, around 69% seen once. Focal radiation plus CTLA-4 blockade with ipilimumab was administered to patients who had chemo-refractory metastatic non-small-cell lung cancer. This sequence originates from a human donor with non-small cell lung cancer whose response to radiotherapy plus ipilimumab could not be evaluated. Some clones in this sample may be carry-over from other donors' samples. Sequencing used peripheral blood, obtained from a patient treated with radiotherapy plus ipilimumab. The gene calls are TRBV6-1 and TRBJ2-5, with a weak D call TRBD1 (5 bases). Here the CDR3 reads CASRGQETQYF. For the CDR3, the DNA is TGTGCCAGCAGGGGGCAGGAGACCCAGTACTTC.